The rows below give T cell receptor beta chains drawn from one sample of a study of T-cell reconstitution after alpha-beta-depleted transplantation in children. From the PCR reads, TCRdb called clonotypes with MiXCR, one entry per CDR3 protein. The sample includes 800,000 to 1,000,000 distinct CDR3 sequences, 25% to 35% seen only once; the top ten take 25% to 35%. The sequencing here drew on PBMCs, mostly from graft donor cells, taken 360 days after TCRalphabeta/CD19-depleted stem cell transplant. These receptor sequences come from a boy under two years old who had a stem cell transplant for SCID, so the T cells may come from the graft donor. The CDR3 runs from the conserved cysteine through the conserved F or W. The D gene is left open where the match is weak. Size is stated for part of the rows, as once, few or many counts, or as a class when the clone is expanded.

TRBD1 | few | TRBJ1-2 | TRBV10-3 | TGTGCCATCAGTGAATCCCGACAGGGGCAGAACTATGGCTACACCTTC | CAISESRQGQNYGYTF
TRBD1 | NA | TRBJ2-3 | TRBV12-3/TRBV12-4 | TGTGCCAGCAGTCCCAGGGGGATGAGCACAGATACGCAGTATTTT | CASSPRGMSTDTQYF
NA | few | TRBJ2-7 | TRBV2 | TGTGCCAGCAGTGAAGAGCTGCGGTTGGGCTACGAGCAGTACTTC | CASSEELRLGYEQYF
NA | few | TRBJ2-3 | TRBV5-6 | TGTGCCAGCAGCTTCTGGAGGGCGGCAGATACGCAGTATTTT | CASSFWRAADTQYF
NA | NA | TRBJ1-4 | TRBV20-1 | TGCAGTGCTAGAGATCGGGCAGTCCAGGGTAATGAAAAACTGTTTTTT | CSARDRAVQGNEKLFF
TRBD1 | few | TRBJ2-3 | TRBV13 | TGTGCCAGCAGCTACCGGACAGGGTTGTCAGATACGCAGTATTTT | CASSYRTGLSDTQYF
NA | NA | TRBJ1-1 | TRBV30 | TGTGCCTGGAGTCAAGGGCGGACTGAAGCTTTCTTT | CAWSQGRTEAFF
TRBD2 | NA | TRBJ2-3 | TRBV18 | TGTGCCAGCTCAACTAGCGGGGACCTCACAGATACGCAGTATTTT | CASSTSGDLTDTQYF
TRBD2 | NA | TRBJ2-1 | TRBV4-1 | TGCGCCAGCAGCCAGGACACTAGCGGGGGGGCCTATGAGCAGTTCTTC | CASSQDTSGGAYEQFF
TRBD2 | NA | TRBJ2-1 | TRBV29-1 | TGCAGCGTTGAGGGAGCGGGGGGCTACAATGAGCAGTTCTTC | CSVEGAGGYNEQFF
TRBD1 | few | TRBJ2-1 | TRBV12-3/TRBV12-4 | TGTGCCAGCAGTCCGCCGGACAGGTACAATGAGCAGTTCTTC | CASSPPDRYNEQFF
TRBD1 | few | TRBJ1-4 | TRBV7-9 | TGTGCCAGCAGCCCAGGGACAGTTCGTAATGAAAAACTGTTTTTT | CASSPGTVRNEKLFF
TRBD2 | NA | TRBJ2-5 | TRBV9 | TGTGCCAGCAGCGGGCTAGCGGGGAGCCAAGAGACCCAGTACTTC | CASSGLAGSQETQYF
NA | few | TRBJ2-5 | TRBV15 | TGTGCCACCAGCAGAGTCGGGGGTGGTGAGACCCAGTACTTC | CATSRVGGGETQYF
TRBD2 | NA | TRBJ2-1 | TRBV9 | TGTGCCAGCAGCGTAGGCAGGTGGGCTAGCGGTGAACAAGGTAATGAGCAGTTCTTC | CASSVGRWASGEQGNEQFF
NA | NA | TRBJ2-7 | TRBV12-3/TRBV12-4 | TGTGCCAGCAGTCGGATCCACGGGGTTGACGCCTACGAGCAGTACTTC | CASSRIHGVDAYEQYF
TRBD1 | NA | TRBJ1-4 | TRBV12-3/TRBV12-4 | TGTGCCAGCAGTGAGGGACAGAAAGCAACTAATGAAAAACTGTTTTTT | CASSEGQKATNEKLFF
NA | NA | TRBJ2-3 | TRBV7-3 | TGTGCCAGCAGCTTAATCGGCAGATCAGATACGCAGTATTTT | CASSLIGRSDTQYF
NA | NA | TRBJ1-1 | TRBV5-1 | TGCGCCAGCAGCTTGCAGCCAATGAACACTGAAGCTTTCTTT | CASSLQPMNTEAFF
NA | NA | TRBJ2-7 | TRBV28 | TGTGCCAGCAGACGCGAGGGCCCCTACGAGCAGTACTTC | CASRREGPYEQYF
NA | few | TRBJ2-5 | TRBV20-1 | TGCAGTGCTAGGGTACAGGGTTATGAGACCCAGTACTTC | CSARVQGYETQYF
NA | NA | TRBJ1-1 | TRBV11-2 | TGTGCCAGCAGGCCCTACGCAGGGGTGGGCACTGAAGCTTTCTTT | CASRPYAGVGTEAFF
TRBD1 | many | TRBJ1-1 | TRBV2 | TGTGCCAGCAGTGAAAGGGACAGGGGAGGGCACACTGAAGCTTTCTTT | CASSERDRGGHTEAFF
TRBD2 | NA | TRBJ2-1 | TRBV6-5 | TGTGCCAGCAGTTACTCCCTTGGGAGGGCCCCCTACAATGAGCAGTTCTTC | CASSYSLGRAPYNEQFF
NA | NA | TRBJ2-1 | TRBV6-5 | TGTGCCAGCAGTTACTCCCGGGGGGCATATGAGCAGTTCTTC | CASSYSRGAYEQFF
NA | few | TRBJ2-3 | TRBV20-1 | TGCAGTGCTAGGGTGCTTTCTAGCACAGATACGCAGTATTTT | CSARVLSSTDTQYF
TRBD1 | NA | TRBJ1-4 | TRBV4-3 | TGCGCCAGCAGCCAAACAGGGGTGGGAGACGAAAAACTGTTTTTT | CASSQTGVGDEKLFF
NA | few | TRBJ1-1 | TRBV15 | TGTGCCACCAGCAGAGATCGTCGTGAGGGAAAGAACACTGAAGCTTTCTTT | CATSRDRREGKNTEAFF
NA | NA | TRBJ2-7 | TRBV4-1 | TGCGCCAGCAGCCAAAGGGAGACATTCTCCTACGAGCAGTACTTC | CASSQRETFSYEQYF
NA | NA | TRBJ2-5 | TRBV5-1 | TGCGCCAGCAGCTTGGTAACTAGTAGACAAGAGACCCAGTACTTC | CASSLVTSRQETQYF
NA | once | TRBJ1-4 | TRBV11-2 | TGTGCCAGCAGCACACAGGGTATAAGGGAAAAACTGTTTTTT | CASSTQGIREKLFF
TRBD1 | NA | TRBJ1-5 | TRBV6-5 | TGTGCCAGCAGACCCAACAGGGGACTTAATCAGCCCCAGCATTTT | CASRPNRGLNQPQHF
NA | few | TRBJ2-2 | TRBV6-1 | TGTGCCAGCAGTCGCGCCGGGACTTGGAACACCGGGGAGCTGTTTTTT | CASSRAGTWNTGELFF
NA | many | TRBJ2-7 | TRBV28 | TGTGCCAGCAGTTTGAAGTACGAGCAGTACTTC | CASSLKYEQYF
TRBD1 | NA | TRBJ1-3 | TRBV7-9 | TGTGCCAGCAGCTCGACAGGGGTCAGCACCATATATTTT | CASSSTGVSTIYF
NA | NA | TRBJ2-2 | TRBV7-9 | TGTGCCAGCAGCTTAACCGGGGGGCTAACCGGGGAGCTGTTTTTT | CASSLTGGLTGELFF
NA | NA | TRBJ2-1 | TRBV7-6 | TGTGCCAGCAGCTTAGATATGTGGGGGGGGCTCAATGAGCAGTTCTTC | CASSLDMWGGLNEQFF
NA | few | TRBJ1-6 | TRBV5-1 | TGCGCCAGCAGCTCGCCGGGACAAGGATATTCACCCCTCCACTTT | CASSSPGQGYSPLHF
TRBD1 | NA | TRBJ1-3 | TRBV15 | TGTGCCACCAGCACAGACAGGGCTGGAAACACCATATATTTT | CATSTDRAGNTIYF
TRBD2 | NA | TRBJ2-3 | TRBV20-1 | TGCAGTGCTGGAACGGGGGGGCACACAGATACGCAGTATTTT | CSAGTGGHTDTQYF